The next 26 T cell receptor beta chains were all read from a single sample in a study of regulatory T cells in long-lasting Graves disease. Time point: newly diagnosed GD, antithyroid drugs for less than 3 months. The TCR library used RNA extracted from PBMCs. Both iRepertoire HTBI primers and Arm-PCR of CDR3 regions were used to build the TCR beta libraries. Each CDR3 protein is one row after TCRdb ran MiXCR on the multiplex PCR reads. The sample lists about 420,000 distinct CDR3 sequences, about a sixth occurring once. These data were likewise used in another study, on T cells in Graves' hyperthyroidism and ophthalmopathy.

The specimen was peripheral blood mononuclear cells (PBMCs), collected at new diagnosis, from a patient treated with antithyroid drugs. The receptor source for this set is a woman in her late teens or twenties with Graves disease.

In this sample, this clonotype turned up a few times. J is TRBJ2-1 and V is TRBV7-3; 8 nucleotides agree with TRBD2. Germline trimming cut 1 base from V and 8 bases from J; bases unmatched to any gene: 16. Germline V gene sequence: CDR1 SGHTA, CDR2 FQGTGA. This CDR3 is 18 amino acids long. CDR3 sequence: CASSLIGMRWREEDEQFF. CDR3 bases: TGTGCCAGCAGCTTAATTGGTATGCGTTGGCGGGAGGAAGATGAGCAGTTCTTC. The full variable domain, in which reference TRBV7-3 and TRBJ2-1 provide the parts outside the CDR3, is GAGVSQTPSNKVTEKGKYVELRCDPISGHTALYWYRQSLGQGPEFLIYFQGTGAADDSGLPNDRFFAVRPEGSVSTLKIQRTERGDSAVYLCASSLIGMRWREEDEQFFGPGTRLTVL.

The CDR3 sequence is CSGTGTSGINEQFF. In DNA form, the CDR3 reads TGCAGTGGAACCGGGACTAGCGGGATCAACGAGCAGTTCTTC. V usage is TRBV20-1 and J usage is TRBJ2-1; TRBD2 agrees at 13 bases. This CDR3 comprises 14 residues. Germline V gene data show CDR1 as DFQATT and CDR2 as SNEGSKA (reference sequence). The V gene end was trimmed by 7 bases and the J gene end by 10 bases; junction bases not matched to a gene: 10.

This clonotype was recorded at least ten times. The gene calls are TRBV7-2 and TRBJ2-1; D is uncertain. CDR1 SGHTA and CDR2 FQGNSA come from the germline V gene. The CDR3 consists of 15 residues. The ends were cut back, 2 bases at V and 0 bases at J, with 8 bases in the middle. The CDR3 bases are TGTGCCAGCAGCTTAATGTTGAGCTCCTACAATGAGCAGTTCTTC. It codes for CASSLMLSSYNEQFF.

This clonotype was observed many times. V and J are TRBV6-1 and TRBJ2-3, with 12 bases fitting TRBD2. J was trimmed by 2 bases and V by 4 bases; bases with no gene match: 7. This CDR3 spans 17 amino acids. CDR1 is MNHNS and CDR2 is SASEGT in the germline V gene. The CDR3: CASSGRTSGTATDTQYF. CDR3 nucleotide sequence: TGTGCCAGCAGTGGGCGGACTAGCGGGACTGCCACAGATACGCAGTATTTT.

With respect to this clonotype: The junction departs from the called germline gene at one end, perhaps through a read error. This sequence joins TRBV28 and TRBJ2-2; 8 positions agree with TRBD2. The CDR3 extends over 14 amino acids. Germline V gives CDR1 MDHEN, CDR2 SYDVKM. The CDR3 loop reads CASTLAGGVGELLF. The CDR3 nucleotides are TGTGCCAGCACCCTAGCGGGCGGGGTCGGGGAGCTGCTTTTT.

Comments on this clonotype: A much larger clone sits a single nucleotide away, making a read error possible. The rearrangement links TRBV28 to TRBJ2-2, with 8 bases identical to TRBD1. The CDR3 spans 17 residues. V trimming: 5 bases; J trimming: 1 base; junction bases outside the gene matches: 9. CDR1 and CDR2 (germline): MDHEN, SYDVKM. The CDR3 bases are TGTGCCAGCAGTGCCTTCTCCGGGACAGGGAACACCGGGGAGCTGTTTTTT. The encoded protein is CASSAFSGTGNTGELFF.

With respect to this clonotype: A single base separates this from a much larger clone, so it may be a read error. The gene calls are TRBV20-1 and TRBJ2-1, with 8 bases lining up with TRBD2. The CDR3 extends over 15 amino acids. Germline CDR1 DFQATT, CDR2 SNEGSKA (reference sequence). This CDR3 is CSARDFSGVYSEQFF. The CDR3 region has the DNA TGCAGTGCTAGAGATTTTAGCGGGGTCTACAGTGAGCAGTTCTTC.

The chain recombines TRBV12-3 or TRBV12-4 with TRBJ1-1; 7 bases are shared with TRBD1. There are 14 residues in the CDR3. The V and J ends lost 5 bases and 4 bases, in that order; junction bases with no gene match: 7. CDR3 region: CASSMTRGGTEAFF. The CDR3, as DNA: TGTGCCAGCAGTATGACCAGGGGGGGCACTGAAGCTTTCTTT.

This chain links TRBV15 with TRBJ1-5; the D is unclear. The CDR3 totals 12 residues. The germline V gene encodes CDR1 LNHNV and CDR2 YYDKDF (reference sequence). V gave up 8 bases and J gave up 5 bases, with 10 bases separating them. DNA of the CDR3: TGTGCCACCTCTTTCGGAGATCAGCCCCAGCATTTT. Translating gives CATSFGDQPQHF.

Many counts were recorded for this clonotype. The J gene is TRBJ2-2, the V gene TRBV28; 7 nucleotides agree with TRBD1. The CDR3 is 14 residues long. V trimming: 6 bases; J trimming: 6 bases; junction bases outside the gene matches: 7. Germline CDR1 and CDR2: MDHEN and SYDVKM. The CDR3 loop is CASSTTGMAGELFF. In nucleotides, the CDR3 is TGTGCCAGCAGCACGACAGGGATGGCCGGGGAGCTGTTTTTT.

Many counts were recorded for this clonotype. This sequence joins TRBV11-2 and TRBJ2-5, with D maybe TRBD2 (6 bases). The CDR3 extends over 15 amino acids. Germline-derived CDR1 and CDR2 are SGHAT and FQNNGV. With 8 bases removed from V and 3 bases from J, the gap between germline ends came to 19 bases. The CDR3 DNA reads TGTGCCAGCGGCCCAGGGACTTATCGGGAAGAGACCCAGTACTTC. The encoded protein is CASGPGTYREETQYF.

The chain joins TRBV4-1 to TRBJ2-1, with TRBD2 as a possible D gene (5 bases). The CDR3 length is 14 residues. Germline V gene sequence: CDR1 MGHRA, CDR2 YSYEKL. V was pared by 1 base and J by 7 bases, with 11 bases between. CDR3 coding DNA: TGCGCCAGCAGCCAAGTACGGGATAGGAATGAGCAGTTCTTC. Translation: CASSQVRDRNEQFF.

This clonotype was counted ten times or more. The chain links TRBV6-2 or TRBV6-3 to TRBJ2-1; D may be TRBD2 (7 bases). The germline CDR1 and CDR2 sequences are MNHEY and SVGEGT. Deletions cut 0 bases from V and 3 bases from J, with 12 bases between. This CDR3 region has 16 residues. The CDR3 DNA sequence: TGTGCCAGCAGTTACTCGAGGGGGGGCGTCTACAATGAGCAGTTCTTC. As protein: CASSYSRGGVYNEQFF.

This clonotype was seen ten or more times. The chain employs TRBV28 and TRBJ2-3; D gene unclear. CDR1 is MDHEN, CDR2 SYDVKM, per germline. Trimming took 6 bases from V and 6 from J, leaving 13 bases between them. The CDR3 extends over 13 amino acids. The CDR3 nucleotides read TGTGCCAGCAGGGACCCCTTTATGGATACGCAGTATTTT. Translation gives CASRDPFMDTQYF. Combining the CDR3 with reference TRBV28 and TRBJ2-3 gives the whole variable domain DVKVTQSSRYLVKRTGEKVFLECVQDMDHENMFWYRQDPGLGLRLIYFSYDVKMKEKGDIPEGYSVSREKKERFSLILESASTNQTSMYLCASRDPFMDTQYFGPGTRLTVL.

This clonotype was counted a few times. This chain connects TRBV6-2 or TRBV6-3 to TRBJ2-2; TRBD2 might be the D (5 bases). With 5 bases removed from V and 7 bases from J, the gap between germline ends came to 14 bases. This CDR3 has 14 residues. Germline values: CDR1 MNHEY, CDR2 SVGEGT. CDR3 nucleotides: TGTGCCAGCAGTGAACTGAGGGTAGGCGGGGAGCTGTTTTTT. It specifies CASSELRVGGELFF.

This clonotype was detected many times. The CDR3 sequence is CRAWGGQETQYF. In DNA, the CDR3 is TGCAGAGCCTGGGGCGGCCAAGAGACCCAGTACTTC. The V gene is TRBV20-1, the J gene TRBJ2-5, with a tentative D call TRBD1 (5 bases). This CDR3 contains 12 residues. Germline V gene data show CDR1 as DFQATT and CDR2 as SNEGSKA (reference sequence).

This clonotype was seen many times. The rearrangement joins TRBV5-1 to TRBJ2-3; 7 bases are a match to TRBD2. V shed 4 bases and J 6 bases; nucleotides not matched to a gene: 5. The CDR3 sequence is 13 residues long. Germline loops: CDR1 SGHRS, CDR2 YFSETQ. The CDR3 loop reads CASSPTSVDTQYF. The CDR3 bases are TGCGCCAGCAGCCCAACTAGCGTGGATACGCAGTATTTT.

This clonotype was recorded many times. The rearrangement uses TRBV30 and TRBJ2-1; perhaps D is TRBD1 or TRBD2 (5 bases each). The J call is doubtful: the DNA matches TRBJ2-5 better. CDR1 GTSNPN and CDR2 SVGIG come from the germline V gene (reference sequence). The CDR3 runs 14 residues. In nucleotides, the CDR3 is TGTGCCTGGAACCGGGACCAGAGTAGCGAGACCCAGTACTTC. Translation gives CAWNRDQSSETQYF.

This clonotype was seen many times. This chain links TRBV7-9 with TRBJ2-5; D is uncertain. The CDR3 spans 13 residues. The V end was cut by 1 base, the J end by 5 bases, with 8 bases between. Per the germline V gene, CDR1 is SEHNR and CDR2 is FQNEAQ (reference sequence). The CDR3 coding sequence is TGTGCCAGCAGCTTAGGGGGTCCCGAGACCCAGTACTTC. It encodes CASSLGGPETQYF.

In its sample, this clonotype was seen many times. The V gene is TRBV6-5, the J gene TRBJ2-3; 10 bases line up with TRBD2. The J segment lost 1 base and the V segment lost 4 bases, leaving 5 bases of the junction unmatched. Germline values: CDR1 MNHEY, CDR2 SVGAGI. The CDR3 covers 16 residues. The CDR3 DNA sequence: TGTGCCAGCAGTTTCCTAGCGGGGGACCGCACAGATACGCAGTATTTT. Translation: CASSFLAGDRTDTQYF.

In its sample, this clonotype was seen many times. The chain links TRBV7-2 to TRBJ2-5; 9 bases are a match to TRBD1. Germline V CDR1 and CDR2: SGHTA, FQGNSA. The CDR3 contains 18 residues. Germline trimming cut 0 bases from V and 5 bases from J; bases unmatched to any gene: 13. The CDR3 region is CASSLASIQGASSETQYF. The CDR3 DNA sequence: TGTGCCAGCAGCTTAGCAAGTATACAGGGGGCGAGTTCGGAGACCCAGTACTTC.

V gene TRBV7-3 combines with J gene TRBJ2-7; D not certain. The CDR3 is made up of 13 amino acids. The germline CDR1 and CDR2 sequences are SGHTA and FQGTGA. V lost 2 bases, J lost 11 bases, and 16 bases lay in between. For the CDR3, the DNA is TGTGCCAGCAGCTTAGGATCGAGAGACACCAAGTACTTC. It translates to CASSLGSRDTKYF.

The table lists this clonotype with a few counts. The CDR3, as DNA: TGTGCCAGCAGCTTGACTAGCGGGGTTACAGATACGCAGTATTTT. It translates to CASSLTSGVTDTQYF. J is TRBJ2-3 and V is TRBV7-3; 11 positions agree with TRBD2. The V gene's germline CDR1 is SGHTA and CDR2 FQGTGA. The CDR3 covers 15 residues. The V and J ends lost 3 bases and 3 bases, in that order; junction bases with no gene match: 2.

A remark on this clonotype: A read error may account for a junction end that differs from germline. This chain links TRBV2 with TRBJ1-4; D possibly corresponds to TRBD1 (5 bases). The CDR3 loop spans 13 amino acids. Germline V lookup: CDR1 SNHLY, CDR2 FYNNEI. This CDR3 is CASRPDINEKLSF. The CDR3 DNA reads as TGTGCCAGCAGACCGGACATTAATGAAAAACTGTCTTTT.

The gene calls are TRBV6-1 and TRBJ2-4; 7 nucleotides align to TRBD2. Germline-derived CDR1 and CDR2 are MNHNS and SASEGT. This CDR3 spans 15 amino acids. The ends lost 5 bases at V and 4 bases at J; junction bases unmatched: 8. CDR3 coding DNA: TGTGCCAGCAGTCCTTGGCTAGCGGTAAAAAACATTCAGTACTTC. Residues: CASSPWLAVKNIQYF.

This clonotype was picked up one time. The rearrangement links TRBV20-1 to TRBJ1-5; no reliable D call. Germline lookup yields CDR1 DFQATT and CDR2 SNEGSKA (reference sequence). Deletions cut 0 bases from V and 1 base from J, with 13 bases between. This CDR3 is built from 16 residues. DNA of the CDR3: TGCAGTGCTAGAGATTTAGCGGGGTTGAGCAATCAGCCCCAGCATTTT. Protein: CSARDLAGLSNQPQHF.